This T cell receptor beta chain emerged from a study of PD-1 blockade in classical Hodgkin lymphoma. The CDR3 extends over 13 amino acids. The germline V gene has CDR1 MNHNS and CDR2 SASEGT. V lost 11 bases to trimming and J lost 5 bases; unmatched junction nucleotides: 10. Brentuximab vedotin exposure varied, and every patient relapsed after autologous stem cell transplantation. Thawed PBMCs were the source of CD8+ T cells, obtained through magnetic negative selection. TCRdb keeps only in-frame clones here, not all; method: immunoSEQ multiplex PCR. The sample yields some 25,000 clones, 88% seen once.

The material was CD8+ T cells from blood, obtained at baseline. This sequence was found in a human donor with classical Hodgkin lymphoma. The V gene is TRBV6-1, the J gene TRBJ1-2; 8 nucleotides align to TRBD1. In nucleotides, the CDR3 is TGTGCCGTACCCGGGACAGGACTTTATGGCTACACCTTC. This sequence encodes CAVPGTGLYGYTF.